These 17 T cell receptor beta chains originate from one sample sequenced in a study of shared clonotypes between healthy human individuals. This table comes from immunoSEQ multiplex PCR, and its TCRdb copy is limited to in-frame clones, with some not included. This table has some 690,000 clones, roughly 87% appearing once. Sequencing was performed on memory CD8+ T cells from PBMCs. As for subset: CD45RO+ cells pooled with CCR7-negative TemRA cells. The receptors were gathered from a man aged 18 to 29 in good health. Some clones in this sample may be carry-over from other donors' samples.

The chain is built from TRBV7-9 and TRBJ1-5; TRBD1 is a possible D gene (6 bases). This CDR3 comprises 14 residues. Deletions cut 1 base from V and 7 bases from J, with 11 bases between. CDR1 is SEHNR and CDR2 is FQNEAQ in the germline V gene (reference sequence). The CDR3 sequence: CASSLVGGAQPQHF. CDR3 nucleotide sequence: TGTGCCAGCAGCTTAGTGGGGGGGGCCCAGCCCCAGCATTTT.

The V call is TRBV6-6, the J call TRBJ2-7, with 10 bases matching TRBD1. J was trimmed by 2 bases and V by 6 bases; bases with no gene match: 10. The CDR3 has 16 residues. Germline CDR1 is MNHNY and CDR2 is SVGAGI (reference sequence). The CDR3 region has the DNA TGTGCCAGCAGGGGGACAGGGGCCCAACCTACCTACGAGCAGTACTTC. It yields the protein CASRGTGAQPTYEQYF.

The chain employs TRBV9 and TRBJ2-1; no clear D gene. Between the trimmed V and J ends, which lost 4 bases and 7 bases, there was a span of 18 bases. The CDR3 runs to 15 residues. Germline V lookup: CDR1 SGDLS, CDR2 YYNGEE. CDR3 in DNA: TGTGCCAGCAGCTCCGGGCTCCCTGGCCCAAATGAGCAGTTCTTC. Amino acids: CASSSGLPGPNEQFF.

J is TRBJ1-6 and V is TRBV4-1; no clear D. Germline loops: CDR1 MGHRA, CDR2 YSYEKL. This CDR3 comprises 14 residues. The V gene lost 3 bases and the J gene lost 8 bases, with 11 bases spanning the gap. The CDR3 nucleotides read TGCGCCAGCAGCCAGGACCTGGACCATTCACCCCTCCACTTT. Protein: CASSQDLDHSPLHF.

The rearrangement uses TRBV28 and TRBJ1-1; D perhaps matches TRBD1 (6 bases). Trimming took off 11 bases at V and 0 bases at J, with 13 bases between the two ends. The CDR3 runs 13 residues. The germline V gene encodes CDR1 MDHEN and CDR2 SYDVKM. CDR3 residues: CALSRGVNTEAFF. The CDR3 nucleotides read TGTGCCCTCTCCAGGGGCGTGAACACTGAAGCTTTCTTT.

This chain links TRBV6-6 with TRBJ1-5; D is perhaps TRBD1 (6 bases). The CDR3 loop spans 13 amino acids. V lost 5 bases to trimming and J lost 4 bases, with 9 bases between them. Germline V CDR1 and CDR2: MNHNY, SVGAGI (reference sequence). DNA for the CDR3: TGTGCCAGCAGTACAACAGGGAATCAGCCCCAGCATTTT. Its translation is CASSTTGNQPQHF.

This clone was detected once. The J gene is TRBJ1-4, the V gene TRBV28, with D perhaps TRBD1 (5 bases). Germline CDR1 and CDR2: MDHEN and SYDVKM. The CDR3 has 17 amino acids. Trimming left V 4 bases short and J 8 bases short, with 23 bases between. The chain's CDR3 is CASSSDKARGEMEKLFF. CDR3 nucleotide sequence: TGTGCCAGCAGTTCGGACAAGGCGAGGGGTGAGATGGAAAAACTGTTTTTT.

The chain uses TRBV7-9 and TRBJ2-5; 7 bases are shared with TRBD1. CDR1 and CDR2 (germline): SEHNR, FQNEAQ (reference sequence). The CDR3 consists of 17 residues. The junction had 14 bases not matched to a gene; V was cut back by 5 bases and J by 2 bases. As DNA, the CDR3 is TGTGCCAGCAGCCTTTGGTTGACAGGGTCTTGGCAAGAGACCCAGTACTTC. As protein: CASSLWLTGSWQETQYF.

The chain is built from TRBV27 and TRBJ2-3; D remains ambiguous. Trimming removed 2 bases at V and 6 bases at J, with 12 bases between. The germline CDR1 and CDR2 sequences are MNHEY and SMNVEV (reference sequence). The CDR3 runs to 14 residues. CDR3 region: CASSLMATVDTQYF. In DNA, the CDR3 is TGTGCCAGCAGTTTAATGGCGACTGTCGATACGCAGTATTTT.

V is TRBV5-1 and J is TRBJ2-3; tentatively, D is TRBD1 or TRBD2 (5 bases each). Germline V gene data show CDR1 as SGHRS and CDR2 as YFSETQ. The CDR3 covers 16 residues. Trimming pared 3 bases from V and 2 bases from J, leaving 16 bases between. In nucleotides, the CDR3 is TGCGCCAGCAGCTCTAACCGGGACCGTATCACAGATACGCAGTATTTT. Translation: CASSSNRDRITDTQYF.

As DNA, the CDR3 is TGTGCCAGTAGTACGGGGGGAACTTGGGATGGCTACACCTTC. Protein sequence: CASSTGGTWDGYTF. The chain recombines TRBV19 with TRBJ1-2, with D possibly being TRBD1 (5 bases). V was trimmed by 4 bases and J by 6 bases, leaving 15 bases between them. This CDR3 is 14 amino acids long. Germline V lookup: CDR1 LNHDA, CDR2 SQIVND (reference sequence).

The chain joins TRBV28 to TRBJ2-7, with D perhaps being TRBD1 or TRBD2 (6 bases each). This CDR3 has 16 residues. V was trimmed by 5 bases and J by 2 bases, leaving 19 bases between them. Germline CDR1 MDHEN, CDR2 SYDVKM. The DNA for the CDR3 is TGTGCCAGCAGTCCCCCGGGGCGGGGACACACCTACGAGCAGTACTTC. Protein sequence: CASSPPGRGHTYEQYF.

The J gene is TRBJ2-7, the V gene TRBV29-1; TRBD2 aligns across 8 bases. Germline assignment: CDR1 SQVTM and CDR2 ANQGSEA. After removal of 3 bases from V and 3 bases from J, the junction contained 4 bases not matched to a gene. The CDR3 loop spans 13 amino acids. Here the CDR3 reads CSVETAGVYEQYF. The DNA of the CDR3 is TGCAGCGTTGAGACAGCGGGAGTCTACGAGCAGTACTTC.

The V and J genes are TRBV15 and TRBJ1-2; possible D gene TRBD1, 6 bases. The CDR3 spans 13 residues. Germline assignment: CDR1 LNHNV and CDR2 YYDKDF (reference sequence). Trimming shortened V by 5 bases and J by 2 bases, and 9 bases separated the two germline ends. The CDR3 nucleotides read TGTGCCACCAGCGAGAGGGGGAACTATGGCTACACCTTC. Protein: CATSERGNYGYTF. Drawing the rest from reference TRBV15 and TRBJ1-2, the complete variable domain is DAMVIQNPRYQVTQFGKPVTLSCSQTLNHNVMYWYQQKSSQAPKLLFHYYDKDFNNEADTPDNFQSRRPNTSFCFLDIRSPGLGDTAMYLCATSERGNYGYTFGSGTRLTVV.

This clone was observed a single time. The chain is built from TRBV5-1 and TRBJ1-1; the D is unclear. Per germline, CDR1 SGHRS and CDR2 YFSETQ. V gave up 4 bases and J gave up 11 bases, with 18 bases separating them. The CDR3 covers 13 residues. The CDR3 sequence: CASSRYTQWEAFF. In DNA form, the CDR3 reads TGCGCCAGCAGCCGCTATACCCAGTGGGAGGCTTTCTTT.

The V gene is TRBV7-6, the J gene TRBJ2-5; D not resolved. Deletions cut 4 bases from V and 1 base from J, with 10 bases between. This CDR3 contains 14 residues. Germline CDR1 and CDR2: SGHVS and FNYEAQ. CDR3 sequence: CASSSPLGQETQYF. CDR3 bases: TGTGCCAGCAGCTCACCCCTGGGCCAAGAGACCCAGTACTTC.

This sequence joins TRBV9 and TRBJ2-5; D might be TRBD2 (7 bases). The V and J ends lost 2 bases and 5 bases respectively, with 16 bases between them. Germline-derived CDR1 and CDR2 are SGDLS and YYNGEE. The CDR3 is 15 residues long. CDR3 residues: CASSVWTPGGETQYF. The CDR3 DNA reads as TGTGCCAGCAGCGTGTGGACACCGGGGGGCGAGACCCAGTACTTC. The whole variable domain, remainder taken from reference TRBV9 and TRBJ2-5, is DSGVTQTPKHLITATGQRVTLRCSPRSGDLSVYWYQQSLDQGLQFLIQYYNGEERAKGNILERFSAQQFPDLHSELNLSSLELGDSALYFCASSVWTPGGETQYFGPGTRLLVL.